The 29 T cell receptor beta chains listed next were all sequenced from one sample in a study of T cell responses to AZD1222 COVID-19 vaccine (dated by TCRdb to 2020 to 2023). This sample's time point label indicates: about 28 days (+/-7) after the second vaccine dose. Receptor libraries were prepared by the immunoSEQ multiplex PCR assay. Imported from immuneACCESS, the table was reduced by TCRdb to in-frame sequences with V and J called. These copies leave out some clones; in studies compared against another copy, an unresolved V gene accounts for under half, and the cause of the remainder is not known. This sample holds under 150,000 clones; roughly nine tenths were observed only once. Clones ranked in the top ten supply roughly 10% of the sample. The starting material was peripheral blood, obtained 28 days after the second AZD1222 dose. The receptors were sampled from an adult who received the AZD1222 COVID-19 vaccine.

V usage is TRBV4-3 and J usage is TRBJ1-1, with a possible D match to TRBD1 (6 bases). The CDR3 is 18 residues long. V was pared by 0 bases and J by 0 bases, with 17 bases between. Germline CDR1 reads LGHNA; CDR2 reads YSLEER. The CDR3 nucleotides read TGCGCCAGCAGCCAAGAGAGGCGGGGGCGCGGAATGAACACTGAAGCTTTCTTT. Its translation: CASSQERRGRGMNTEAFF.

The chain has TRBV24-1 and TRBJ2-7; TRBD1 matches 9 bases. Trimming took 3 bases from V and 2 from J; bases not matched to a gene: 16. Germline V gene lookup returns CDR1 KGHDR and CDR2 SFDVKD. This CDR3 has 19 amino acids. CDR3 in amino acids: CATSDPSSGQGRRTYEQYV. The CDR3 nucleotides read TGTGCCACCAGTGATCCGTCGTCGGGACAGGGTAGAAGGACCTACGAGCAGTACGTC.

This sequence joins TRBV10-3 and TRBJ1-2; D possibly corresponds to TRBD1 (6 bases). The CDR3 spans 15 residues. Trimming took off 0 bases at V and 6 bases at J, with 14 bases between the two ends. Germline lookup yields CDR1 ENHRY and CDR2 SYGVKD. The CDR3 DNA reads as TGTGCCATCAGTGAGTCGAGTACAGGGACAAATGGCTACACCTTC. Translated, it gives CAISESSTGTNGYTF.

The chain couples TRBV19 to TRBJ1-1, with TRBD1 matching over 10 bases. Unmatched junction bases numbered 6, after V lost 1 base and J lost 7 bases. This CDR3 comprises 15 residues. The germline V gene encodes CDR1 LNHDA and CDR2 SQIVND (reference sequence). CDR3 amino acids: CASSIATGGRDEAFF. CDR3 DNA sequence: TGTGCCAGTAGTATAGCGACAGGGGGCAGGGATGAAGCTTTCTTT.

V is TRBV6-5 and J is TRBJ1-2; D is uncertain. Germline V CDR1 and CDR2: MNHEY, SVGAGI. This CDR3 comprises 14 residues. V lost 2 bases and J 2 bases, leaving 9 bases between the germline ends. The CDR3 spells CASSYQGPNYGYTF. CDR3 sequence (DNA): TGTGCCAGCAGTTACCAAGGGCCCAACTATGGCTACACCTTC.

This CDR3 is CASTGLAGETQYF. In DNA, the CDR3 is TGTGCCAGCACGGGACTAGCGGGGGAGACCCAGTACTTC. The chain employs TRBV2 and TRBJ2-5; TRBD2 agrees at 13 bases. Germline values: CDR1 SNHLY, CDR2 FYNNEI. Germline trimming cut 7 bases from V and 5 bases from J; bases unmatched to any gene: 1. The CDR3 sequence is 13 residues long.

V gene TRBV7-8 combines with J gene TRBJ2-2, with D unclear. V dropped 5 bases and J dropped 4 bases, with 8 bases sitting between them. The CDR3 runs 13 residues. Looked up from germline, CDR1 is SGHVS and CDR2 is FQNEAQ. The CDR3 DNA sequence: TGTGCCAGCAGCCTAACACTCACCGGGGAGCTGTTTTTT. It specifies CASSLTLTGELFF.

The J gene is TRBJ2-7, the V gene TRBV6-2 or TRBV6-3; 9 positions agree with TRBD2. Germline loops: CDR1 MNHEY, CDR2 SVGEGT. The CDR3 has 13 residues. With 5 bases clipped from V and 7 bases from J, the junction kept 6 bases outside the gene matches. The CDR3 loop reads CASSLLAGREQYV. For the CDR3, the DNA is TGTGCCAGCAGTCTCCTAGCGGGGCGTGAGCAGTACGTC.

The chain couples TRBV5-8 to TRBJ1-4; D ambiguous. V gave up 5 bases and J gave up 5 bases, with 7 bases separating them. Germline CDR1 SGHTS, CDR2 YDEGEE. The CDR3 runs 12 residues. CDR3 bases: TGTGCCAGCAGTTTACTGAATGAAAAACTGTTTTTT. Encoded protein: CASSLLNEKLFF.

This chain links TRBV5-5 with TRBJ2-7, with D tentatively TRBD1 (6 bases). Deletions cut 1 base from V and 2 bases from J, with 13 bases between. Germline CDR1 SGHKS, CDR2 YYEKEE (reference sequence). The CDR3 consists of 15 residues. CDR3 loop: CASSLLLDRAYEQYV. CDR3 coding DNA: TGTGCCAGCAGCTTGCTCCTGGACAGAGCCTACGAGCAGTACGTC.

V gene TRBV11-2 combines with J gene TRBJ2-1; D not certain. Germline CDR1 reads SGHAT; CDR2 reads FQNNGV. Trimming removed 2 bases from V and 0 bases from J, with 8 bases in between. The CDR3 contains 15 residues. Written as DNA, the CDR3 is TGTGCCAGCAGCTTACAAACTCTCTCCTACAATGAGCAGTTCTTC. Translation: CASSLQTLSYNEQFF.

The V and J genes are TRBV7-9 and TRBJ2-1; D is uncertain. The germline V gene encodes CDR1 SEHNR and CDR2 FQNEAQ (reference sequence). This CDR3 comprises 17 residues. V lost 5 bases to trimming and J lost 0 bases, with 17 bases between them. The DNA for the CDR3 is TGTGCCAGCAGCCGAACTCAGACGTCGAGCTCCTACAATGAGCAGTTCTTC. It yields the protein CASSRTQTSSSYNEQFF.

The gene calls are TRBV19 and TRBJ1-5; D not certain. CDR3 length: 14 residues. The germline gives CDR1 LNHDA, CDR2 SQIVND (reference sequence). The ends were cut back, 11 bases at V and 0 bases at J, with 14 bases in the middle. CDR3 in amino acids: CASQTVYSNQPQHF. For the CDR3, the DNA is TGTGCCTCCCAGACCGTCTATAGCAATCAGCCCCAGCATTTT.

The chain is built from TRBV5-5 and TRBJ1-2; D gene uncertain. CDR3 size: 15 residues. Between the trimmed V and J ends, which lost 2 bases and 5 bases, there was a span of 16 bases. The germline V gene encodes CDR1 SGHKS and CDR2 YYEKEE (reference sequence). The CDR3, as DNA: TGTGCCAGCAGCTTAGGCACAACGGAGCATTATGGCTACACCTTC. Protein: CASSLGTTEHYGYTF.

V and J are TRBV12-5 and TRBJ2-1; 7 bases fit TRBD1. This CDR3 has 17 amino acids. The V and J ends lost 0 bases and 3 bases, in that order; junction bases with no gene match: 8. Germline V lookup: CDR1 LGHNT, CDR2 FRNRAP. The CDR3 sequence is CASGLVRTGYLYNEQFF. The CDR3 DNA is TGTGCTAGTGGTTTGGTTCGGACAGGCTACCTCTACAATGAGCAGTTCTTC.

The chain joins TRBV11-2 to TRBJ2-7, with D possibly TRBD1 on 6 matching bases. V dropped 2 bases and J dropped 2 bases, with 13 bases sitting between them. The germline V gene encodes CDR1 SGHAT and CDR2 FQNNGV. This CDR3 is built from 15 residues. The CDR3 reads CASSLYEQGPYEQYF. The CDR3 region has the DNA TGTGCCAGCAGCTTATATGAACAGGGTCCCTACGAGCAGTACTTC. Complete variable domain (other parts from reference TRBV11-2 and TRBJ2-7): EAGVAQSPRYKIIEKRQSVAFWCNPISGHATLYWYQQILGQGPKLLIQFQNNGVVDDSQLPKDRFSAERLKGVDSTLKIQPAKLEDSAVYLCASSLYEQGPYEQYFGPGTRLTVT.

V usage is TRBV24-1 and J usage is TRBJ2-3, with 14 positions matching TRBD2. The CDR3 covers 18 residues. Germline CDR1 reads KGHDR; CDR2 reads SFDVKD. The trim removed 5 bases at V and 3 bases at J, leaving 9 bases unmatched. CDR3 DNA: TGTGCCACCAGTGGCTCACCGACTAGCGGGGGGGCTACAGATACGCAGTATTTT. Translating it yields CATSGSPTSGGATDTQYF.

This chain connects TRBV18 to TRBJ2-2; 11 bases agree with TRBD2. The CDR3 has 17 amino acids. The germline CDR1 and CDR2 sequences are KGHSH and LQKENI. V gave up 3 bases and J gave up 2 bases; unmatched junction bases: 5. The CDR3 DNA follows: TGTGCCAGCTCACCCAGGGGACTAGCGGCCAACACCGGGGAGCTGTTTTTT. Translation: CASSPRGLAANTGELFF.

The chain couples TRBV6-5 to TRBJ1-6, with TRBD1 as a possible D gene (6 bases). Germline V lookup: CDR1 MNHEY, CDR2 SVGAGI. V was pared by 6 bases and J by 10 bases, with 13 bases between. This CDR3 region has 13 residues. This CDR3 reads CASSAGVLSPLHF. DNA of the CDR3: TGTGCCAGCAGCGCAGGGGTCTTGTCACCCCTCCACTTT.

The chain links TRBV5-5 to TRBJ1-1; 9 nucleotides match TRBD1. J lost 3 bases, V lost 4 bases, and 4 bases had no gene match. CDR1 is SGHKS and CDR2 is YYEKEE in the germline V gene (reference sequence). The CDR3 has 14 amino acids. The CDR3 sequence is CASSLWTGDTEAFF. CDR3 in DNA: TGTGCCAGCAGCCTGTGGACAGGGGACACTGAAGCTTTCTTT.

The CDR3 reads CASSYSAGRDSPLHF. The CDR3 nucleotides are TGTGCCAGCAGTTACTCGGCAGGCAGAGACTCACCCCTCCACTTT. J is TRBJ1-6 and V is TRBV6-5; no definite D call. Germline V gene data show CDR1 as MNHEY and CDR2 as SVGAGI. The CDR3 covers 15 residues. V lost 0 bases and J lost 10, with 13 bases in between.

The chain employs TRBV11-2 and TRBJ1-1; no clear D gene. Germline values: CDR1 SGHAT, CDR2 FQNNGV. The V end lost 1 base, the J end lost 8 bases, and 8 bases lay between the germline ends. CDR3 length equals 12 residues. Here the CDR3 reads CASSLGQLEAFF. The CDR3 DNA is TGTGCCAGCAGCTTAGGGCAGTTAGAAGCTTTCTTT.

This chain uses TRBV12-3 or TRBV12-4 with TRBJ2-6; no clear D. V lost 6 bases and J lost 4, with 7 bases in between. The CDR3 is 13 residues long. CDR3 residues: CASSIQGANVLTF. The CDR3 nucleotides read TGTGCCAGCAGCATCCAGGGGGCCAACGTCCTGACTTTC.

This chain uses TRBV9 with TRBJ1-1; TRBD1 might be the D (6 bases). Germline V gives CDR1 SGDLS, CDR2 YYNGEE. V was clipped by 4 bases and J by 5 bases, with 18 bases between them. This CDR3 comprises 15 residues. The CDR3 is CASSPLQGLRTEAFF. The CDR3 bases are TGTGCCAGCAGCCCTCTCCAGGGGTTGAGAACTGAAGCTTTCTTT. Together with reference TRBV9 and TRBJ1-1, the CDR3 gives the full variable domain: DSGVTQTPKHLITATGQRVTLRCSPRSGDLSVYWYQQSLDQGLQFLIQYYNGEERAKGNILERFSAQQFPDLHSELNLSSLELGDSALYFCASSPLQGLRTEAFFGQGTRLTVV.

The chain carries TRBV5-1 and TRBJ2-7; 8 nucleotides align to TRBD1. The CDR3 extends over 15 amino acids. Germline V lookup: CDR1 SGHRS, CDR2 YFSETQ. V lost 0 bases to trimming and J lost 3 bases; unmatched junction nucleotides: 5. The CDR3 bases are TGCGCCAGCAGCTTGGACAGGGGGAACCTCTACGAGCAGTACTTC. Protein: CASSLDRGNLYEQYF.

To note about this clone: Compared with germline, one end of the junction differs, possibly owing to a read error. The genes are TRBV19 and TRBJ1-1; D remains ambiguous. Germline lookup yields CDR1 LNHDA and CDR2 SQIVND (reference sequence). This CDR3 has 16 amino acids. This chain's CDR3 is CASTSGPGALKTEAFF. CDR3 in DNA: TGTGCCAGTACCTCAGGTCCGGGAGCTTTGAAGACTGAAGCTTTCTTT.

The chain couples TRBV14 to TRBJ2-7; tentatively, D is TRBD2 (6 bases). Between the trimmed V and J ends, which lost 1 base and 7 bases, there was a span of 17 bases. CDR1 is SGHDN and CDR2 is FVKESK in the germline V gene. There are 15 residues in the CDR3. CDR3 residues: CASSQALGGIREQYF. The CDR3 bases are TGTGCCAGCAGCCAAGCGTTGGGCGGGATAAGGGAGCAGTACTTC. Variable domain in full (rest from reference TRBV14 and TRBJ2-7): EAGVTQFPSHSVIEKGQTVTLRCDPISGHDNLYWYRRVMGKEIKFLLHFVKESKQDESGMPNNRFLAERTGGTYSTLKVQPAELEDSGVYFCASSQALGGIREQYFGPGTRLTVT.

V and J are TRBV14 and TRBJ2-2; D is possibly TRBD1 (5 bases). Looked up from germline, CDR1 is SGHDN and CDR2 is FVKESK. The CDR3 is made up of 13 amino acids. Trimming stripped 4 bases from V and 8 bases from J, with 11 bases between. The CDR3, as DNA: TGTGCCAGCAGCCGGGGCTCGGCGGGGGAGCTGTTTTTT. It yields the protein CASSRGSAGELFF. Looking up the rest from reference TRBV14 and TRBJ2-2 gives the full variable domain: EAGVTQFPSHSVIEKGQTVTLRCDPISGHDNLYWYRRVMGKEIKFLLHFVKESKQDESGMPNNRFLAERTGGTYSTLKVQPAELEDSGVYFCASSRGSAGELFFGEGSRLTVL.

The rearrangement links TRBV6-1 to TRBJ1-5; 7 positions match TRBD1. The CDR3 runs 19 residues. Germline lookup yields CDR1 MNHNS and CDR2 SASEGT. V was clipped by 4 bases and J by 0 bases; unmatched bases: 15. In DNA, the CDR3 is TGTGCCAGCAGTGGGACCGGGACAGTGAGTCCGTATAGCAATCAGCCCCAGCATTTT. Residues: CASSGTGTVSPYSNQPQHF.